The clone carrying this T cell receptor (beta chain) was seen repeatedly, ten times or more. Antigen: not known. This specimen comes from a study of early T cells in non-severe SARS-CoV-2 infection. Study as a whole: Bulk RNA from unsorted whole blood was sequenced; chains were unpaired.

The TCR library protocol attached unique molecular identifiers to the individual cDNA molecules. TCRdb reanalysed the 5' RACE reads using MiXCR and keeps one entry per CDR3 protein. The sample lists more than 65,000 distinct CDR3 sequences; around 15% were seen once. Whole-study results and caveats: Matches to VDJdb favored anti-spike CD8 responses and missed private and CD4 specificities.

V was clipped by 8 bases and J by 12 bases; unmatched bases: 6. This CDR3 region has 11 residues. Germline assignment: CDR1 MDHEN and CDR2 SYDVKM. The V call is TRBV28, the J call TRBJ2-1; TRBD2 matches at 8 bases. This receptor was taken from an adult who was a healthcare worker with PCR-confirmed SARS-CoV-2 infection or an uninfected control (not recorded which). The sample in question was whole blood, obtained at baseline. CDR3 coding DNA: TGTGCCAGCGCGATGGGACTAGGGCAGTTCTTC. Amino acids: CASAMGLGQFF.